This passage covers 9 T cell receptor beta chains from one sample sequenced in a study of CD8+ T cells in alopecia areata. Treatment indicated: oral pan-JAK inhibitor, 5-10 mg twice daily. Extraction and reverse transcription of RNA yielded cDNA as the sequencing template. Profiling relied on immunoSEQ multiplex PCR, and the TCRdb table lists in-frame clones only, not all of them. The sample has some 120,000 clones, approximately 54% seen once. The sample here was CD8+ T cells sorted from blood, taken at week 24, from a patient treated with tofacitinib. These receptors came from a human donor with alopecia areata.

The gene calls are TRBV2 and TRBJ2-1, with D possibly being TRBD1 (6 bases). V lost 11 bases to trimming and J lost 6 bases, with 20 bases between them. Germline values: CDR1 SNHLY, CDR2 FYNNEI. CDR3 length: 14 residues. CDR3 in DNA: TGTGCCTCAATGGCGGGCAGGGGTTTCAATGAGCAGTTCTTC. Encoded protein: CASMAGRGFNEQFF.

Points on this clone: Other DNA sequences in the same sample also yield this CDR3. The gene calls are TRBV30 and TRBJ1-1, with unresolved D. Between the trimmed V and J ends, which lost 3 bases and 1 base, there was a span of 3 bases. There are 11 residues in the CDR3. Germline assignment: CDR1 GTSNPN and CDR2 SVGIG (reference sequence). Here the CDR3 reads CAWRKNTEAFF. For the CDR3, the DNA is TGTGCCTGGAGGAAGAACACTGAAGCTTTCTTT. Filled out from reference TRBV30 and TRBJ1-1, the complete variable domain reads SQTIHQWPATLVQPVGSPLSLECTVEGTSNPNLYWYRQAAGRGLQLLFYSVGIGQISSEVPQNLSASRPQDRQFILSSKKLLLSDSGFYLCAWRKNTEAFFGQGTRLTVV.

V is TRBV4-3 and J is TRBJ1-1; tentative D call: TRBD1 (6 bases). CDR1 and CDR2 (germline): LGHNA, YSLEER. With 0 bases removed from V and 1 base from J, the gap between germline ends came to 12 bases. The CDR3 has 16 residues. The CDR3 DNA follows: TGCGCCAGCAGCCAAGATACGACAGGAGAGAACACTGAAGCTTTCTTT. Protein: CASSQDTTGENTEAFF.

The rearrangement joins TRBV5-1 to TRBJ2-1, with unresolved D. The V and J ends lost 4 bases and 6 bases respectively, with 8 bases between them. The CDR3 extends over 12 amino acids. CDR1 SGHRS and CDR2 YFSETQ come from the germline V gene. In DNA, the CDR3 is TGCGCCAGCAGCGTTCCCAGCAATGAGCAGTTCTTC. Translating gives CASSVPSNEQFF.

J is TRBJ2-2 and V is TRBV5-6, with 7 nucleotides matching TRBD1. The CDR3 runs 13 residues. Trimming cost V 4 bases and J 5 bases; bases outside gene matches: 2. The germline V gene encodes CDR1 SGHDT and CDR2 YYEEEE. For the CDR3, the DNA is TGTGCCAGCAGCCCACAGGGGACCGGGGAGCTGTTTTTT. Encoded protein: CASSPQGTGELFF.

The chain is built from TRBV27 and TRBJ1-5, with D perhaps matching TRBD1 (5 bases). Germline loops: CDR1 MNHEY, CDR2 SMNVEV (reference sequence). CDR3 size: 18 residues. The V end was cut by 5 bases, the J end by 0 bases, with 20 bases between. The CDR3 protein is CASSPYHQQVYSNQPQHF. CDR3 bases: TGTGCCAGCAGTCCCTACCATCAACAGGTCTATAGCAATCAGCCCCAGCATTTT.

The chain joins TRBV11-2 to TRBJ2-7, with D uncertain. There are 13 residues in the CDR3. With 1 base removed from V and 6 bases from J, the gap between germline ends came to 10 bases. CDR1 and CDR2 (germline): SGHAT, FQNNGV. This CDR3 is CASSLGGDSEQYF. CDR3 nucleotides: TGTGCCAGCAGCTTAGGAGGTGATAGCGAGCAGTACTTC.

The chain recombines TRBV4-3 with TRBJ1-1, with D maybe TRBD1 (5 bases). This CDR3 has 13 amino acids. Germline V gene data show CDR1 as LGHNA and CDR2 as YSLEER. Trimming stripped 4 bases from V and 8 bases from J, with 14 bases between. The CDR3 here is CASSLGSGQEAFF. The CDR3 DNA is TGCGCCAGCAGCCTCGGGTCCGGACAAGAAGCTTTCTTT.

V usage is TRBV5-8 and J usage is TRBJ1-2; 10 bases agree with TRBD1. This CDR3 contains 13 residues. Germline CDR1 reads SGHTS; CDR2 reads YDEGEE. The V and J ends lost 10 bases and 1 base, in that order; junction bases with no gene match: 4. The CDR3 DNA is TGTGCCGGAGGGACAGGGGATAACTATGGCTACACCTTC. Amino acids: CAGGTGDNYGYTF.